These 21 T cell receptor beta chains were sequenced from one sample in a study of T cells in Graves' hyperthyroidism and ophthalmopathy. It was RNA transcripts that yielded the amplified TCR beta CDR3 regions. An initial round of RT-PCR targeting the TCR CDR3 relied on the HTBI primer set. TCRdb re-called the multiplex PCR reads with MiXCR, one entry per CDR3 protein. Among approximately 480,000 distinct CDR3 sequences listed, around 20% were seen once. Sequencing used blood. Receptor source: a man aged 18 to 30 with Graves' hyperthyroidism.

Comments on this clonotype: The junction and the germline gene differ at one end; a read error may be behind it. This chain uses TRBV28 with TRBJ2-2; D is undetermined. Looked up from germline, CDR1 is MDHEN and CDR2 is SYDVKM. There are 16 residues in the CDR3. CDR3 DNA: TGTGCCAGTAGTTTTAGTCGTCCCTCGAACACCGGGGAGCTGTTTTTT. Translated, it gives CASSFSRPSNTGELFF. Full variable domain (rest looked up from reference TRBV28 and TRBJ2-2): DVKVTQSSRYLVKRTGEKVFLECVQDMDHENMFWYRQDPGLGLRLIYFSYDVKMKEKGDIPEGYSVSREKKERFSLILESASTNQTSMYLCASSFSRPSNTGELFFGEGSRLTVL.

This clonotype was seen only a few times. The J gene is TRBJ2-5, the V gene TRBV28, with TRBD2 matching over 14 bases. CDR3 length: 17 amino acids. V gave up 6 bases and J gave up 5 bases; unmatched junction bases: 11. CDR1 is MDHEN and CDR2 is SYDVKM in the germline V gene. CDR3 sequence: CASRPPPGLAGGETQYF. In nucleotides, the CDR3 is TGTGCCAGCAGACCACCTCCCGGACTAGCGGGGGGTGAGACCCAGTACTTC.

As concerns this clonotype: Since the CDR3 does not end with the conserved phenylalanine or tryptophan, this likely comes from a read error. The rearrangement uses TRBV6-2 or TRBV6-3 and TRBJ1-5, with 7 bases matching TRBD1. Germline V gene lookup returns CDR1 MNHEY and CDR2 SVGEGT. V shed 5 bases, J shed 4 bases, and the junction held 20 bases outside the gene matches. This CDR3 region has 19 residues. The CDR3 loop reads CASSLRWGEPGQVNQPQHY. CDR3 nucleotides: TGTGCCAGCAGTCTTCGTTGGGGGGAGCCCGGACAGGTAAATCAGCCCCAGCATTAT.

Many counts were recorded for this clonotype. The rearrangement uses TRBV6-1 and TRBJ2-4, with D possibly matching TRBD2 (6 bases). With 3 bases removed from V and 10 bases from J, the gap between germline ends came to 19 bases. The CDR3 totals 15 residues. CDR1 and CDR2 (germline): MNHNS, SASEGT. The CDR3, as DNA: TGTGCCAGCAGTGACGCGGAGGGGTCCCCTCTTATTCAGTACTTC. This sequence encodes CASSDAEGSPLIQYF.

In its sample, this clonotype was seen many times. The chain joins TRBV6-2 or TRBV6-3 to TRBJ1-2, with 7 positions matching TRBD1. V gave up 7 bases and J gave up 3 bases; unmatched junction bases: 8. Per the germline V gene, CDR1 is MNHEY and CDR2 is SVGEGT. The CDR3 extends over 14 amino acids. CDR3 protein: CASTHRGADYGYTF. The DNA for the CDR3 is TGTGCCAGCACCCACAGGGGCGCTGACTATGGCTACACCTTC.

In its sample, this clonotype was seen a few times. The junction and the germline gene differ at one end; a read error may be behind it. The V gene is TRBV20-1, the J gene TRBJ1-1; maybe TRBD1 (5 bases). CDR1 is DFQATT, CDR2 SNEGSKA, per germline (reference sequence). The CDR3 length is 15 residues. CDR3 amino acids: CSALRRQVMDTEASF. The CDR3 DNA follows: TGCAGTGCACTAAGACGTCAGGTTATGGACACTGAAGCTTCCTTT.

In its sample, this clonotype was seen many times. The chain links TRBV19 to TRBJ1-1; TRBD1 matches 9 bases. This CDR3 has 14 amino acids. Trimming removed 6 bases from V and 1 base from J; junction bases left unmatched: 3. In germline, CDR1 is LNHDA, CDR2 SQIVND (reference sequence). CDR3 nucleotides: TGTGCCAGTAGGTGGACAGGGGCGAACACTGAAGCTTTCTTT. Protein: CASRWTGANTEAFF. Complete variable domain (other parts from reference TRBV19 and TRBJ1-1): DGGITQSPKYLFRKEGQNVTLSCEQNLNHDAMYWYRQDPGQGLRLIYYSQIVNDFQKGDIAEGYSVSREKKESFPLTVTSAQKNPTAFYLCASRWTGANTEAFFGQGTRLTVV.

This clonotype was observed at least ten times. J is TRBJ2-2 and V is TRBV25-1; TRBD1 might be the D (5 bases). The germline gives CDR1 MGHDK, CDR2 SYGVNS. The CDR3 sequence is 17 residues long. V was shortened by 2 bases and J by 4 bases, with 17 bases between the two germline ends. The CDR3 coding sequence is TGTGCCAGCAGTGAAAAGGGGCAGGGCGAAGGCACCGGGGAGCTGTTTTTT. Protein sequence: CASSEKGQGEGTGELFF.

The chain joins TRBV6-2 or TRBV6-3 to TRBJ1-2; D is unresolved. The CDR3 spans 13 residues. Deletions cut 7 bases from V and 2 bases from J, with 11 bases between. Germline V gene data show CDR1 as MNHEY and CDR2 as SVGEGT. The CDR3 DNA sequence: TGTGCCAGCACGGGCGGTTCAAACTATGGCTACACCTTC. Its translation is CASTGGSNYGYTF.

This clonotype was detected only a few times. The rearrangement joins TRBV30 to TRBJ1-1; D is unclear. Trimming removed 1 base at V and 2 bases at J, with 8 bases between. This CDR3 contains 13 residues. Germline V CDR1 and CDR2: GTSNPN, SVGIG (reference sequence). CDR3 region: CAWSDRINTEAFF. CDR3 bases: TGTGCCTGGAGTGACCGAATAAACACTGAAGCTTTCTTT. Together with reference TRBV30 and TRBJ1-1, the CDR3 gives the full variable domain: SQTIHQWPATLVQPVGSPLSLECTVEGTSNPNLYWYRQAAGRGLQLLFYSVGIGQISSEVPQNLSASRPQDRQFILSSKKLLLSDSGFYLCAWSDRINTEAFFGQGTRLTVV.

This clonotype appeared many times. J is TRBJ2-5 and V is TRBV6-1, with D possibly being TRBD2 (6 bases). This CDR3 has 16 residues. Trimming shortened V by 2 bases and J by 4 bases, and 17 bases separated the two germline ends. Per germline, CDR1 MNHNS and CDR2 SASEGT. CDR3: CASSEPGTPRGETQYF. DNA for the CDR3: TGTGCCAGCAGTGAACCAGGGACTCCCCGGGGAGAGACCCAGTACTTC.

This clonotype was picked up many times. This chain links TRBV12-3 or TRBV12-4 with TRBJ2-7; 9 nucleotides agree with TRBD2. V lost 5 bases, J lost 4 bases, and 12 bases stayed unmatched. There are 16 residues in the CDR3. CDR3 region: CASSRFTSGPFYEQYF. The CDR3 nucleotides are TGTGCCAGCAGTCGATTCACTAGCGGGCCCTTTTACGAGCAGTACTTC.

The CDR3 loop is CASSPGTGASSGYTF. CDR3 DNA: TGTGCCAGCTCACCCGGGACAGGGGCGTCCAGCGGCTACACCTTC. V and J are TRBV18 and TRBJ1-2, with 10 nucleotides matching TRBD1. V shed 3 bases and J 8 bases; nucleotides not matched to a gene: 9. CDR1 and CDR2 from the germline V gene are KGHSH and LQKENI. The CDR3 runs 15 residues.

This clonotype was picked up a small number of times. The chain couples TRBV24-1 to TRBJ1-5; a weak D match, TRBD1 (5 bases). Per germline, CDR1 KGHDR and CDR2 SFDVKD. Trimming took off 1 base at V and 5 bases at J, with 8 bases between the two ends. The CDR3 runs to 14 residues. In DNA form, the CDR3 reads TGTGCCACCAGTGATTTTGGGACGTATCAGCCCCAGCATTTT. Its translation: CATSDFGTYQPQHF.

This chain connects TRBV12-3 or TRBV12-4 to TRBJ2-5; D gene ambiguous. The CDR3 spans 13 residues. V was shortened by 3 bases and J by 5 bases, with 10 bases between the two germline ends. CDR3 amino acids: CASSFLERETQYF. The DNA for the CDR3 is TGTGCCAGCAGTTTTCTAGAGCGCGAGACCCAGTACTTC.

This clonotype occurred a few times. The chain couples TRBV12-3 or TRBV12-4 to TRBJ2-3; D is ambiguous. CDR3 length: 12 residues. The V gene lost 5 bases and the J gene lost 2 bases, with 5 bases spanning the gap. Here the CDR3 reads CASSRYTDTQYF. CDR3 nucleotides: TGTGCCAGCAGTCGATACACAGATACGCAGTATTTT.

The genes are TRBV24-1 and TRBJ2-5; TRBD1 agrees at 7 bases. The CDR3 is 14 residues long. Germline V gene sequence: CDR1 KGHDR, CDR2 SFDVKD. The V gene end was trimmed by 3 bases and the J gene end by 2 bases; junction bases not matched to a gene: 2. This chain's CDR3 is CATSDGTVQETQYF. The CDR3 DNA follows: TGTGCCACCAGTGATGGGACAGTTCAAGAGACCCAGTACTTC.

This clonotype was seen ten or more times. CDR3 region: CANRETQYF. In nucleotides, the CDR3 is TGTGCCAACCGGGAGACCCAGTACTTC. The V and J genes are TRBV6-8 and TRBJ2-5, with no clear D. CDR3 length equals 9 residues. The V end was cut by 10 bases, the J end by 5 bases, with 5 bases between. From germline, CDR1 is MNHGY and CDR2 SAAAGT.

The sample holds a few counts of this clonotype. This chain connects TRBV19 to TRBJ1-1, with D perhaps matching TRBD1 (6 bases). CDR3 length equals 15 residues. Deletions cut 3 bases from V and 8 bases from J, with 19 bases between. CDR1 is LNHDA and CDR2 is SQIVND in the germline V gene (reference sequence). DNA for the CDR3: TGTGCCAGTAGTATGGGCCGATCGCGGGGGCCCGAAGCTTTCTTT. This encodes CASSMGRSRGPEAFF.

This clonotype was seen repeatedly, ten times or more. The chain couples TRBV6-5 to TRBJ2-4; 7 bases fit TRBD1. The CDR3 covers 13 residues. CDR1 MNHEY and CDR2 SVGAGI come from the germline V gene. The ends lost 2 bases at V and 5 bases at J; junction bases unmatched: 0. In nucleotides, the CDR3 is TGTGCCAGCAGTTACGGACAGGAAAACATTCAGTACTTC. Translation: CASSYGQENIQYF.

This clonotype was detected ten times or more. V gene TRBV12-3 or TRBV12-4 combines with J gene TRBJ2-7, with 7 nucleotides matching TRBD1. The CDR3 has 14 residues. J gave up 3 bases and V 6 bases, and 8 bases lay outside the gene matches. The CDR3 protein is CASSRDRLNYEQYF. The DNA for the CDR3 is TGTGCCAGCAGCAGGGACAGATTAAACTACGAGCAGTACTTC.